Listed here is a single T cell receptor beta chain. The entry originates in a study of blood T cell repertoires in COVID-19. Germline V gene sequence: CDR1 SGHRS, CDR2 YFSETQ. Trimming cost V 7 bases and J 4 bases, with 12 bases left between them. The CDR3 totals 14 residues. Here immunoSEQ multiplex PCR was the method, and the copy in TCRdb shows in-frame clones only, minus some. The sample lists a few hundred thousand clones; more than 80% were seen once. The sequence came from a man aged 35-49 years who had recovered from COVID-19. Source material: PBMCs or T cells enriched from blood (not recorded which). This sequence joins TRBV5-1 and TRBJ1-6; D gene uncertain. The CDR3 DNA reads as TGCGCCAGCGGAGCGGACGGTTATAATTCACCCCTCCACTTT. This translates into CASGADGYNSPLHF.